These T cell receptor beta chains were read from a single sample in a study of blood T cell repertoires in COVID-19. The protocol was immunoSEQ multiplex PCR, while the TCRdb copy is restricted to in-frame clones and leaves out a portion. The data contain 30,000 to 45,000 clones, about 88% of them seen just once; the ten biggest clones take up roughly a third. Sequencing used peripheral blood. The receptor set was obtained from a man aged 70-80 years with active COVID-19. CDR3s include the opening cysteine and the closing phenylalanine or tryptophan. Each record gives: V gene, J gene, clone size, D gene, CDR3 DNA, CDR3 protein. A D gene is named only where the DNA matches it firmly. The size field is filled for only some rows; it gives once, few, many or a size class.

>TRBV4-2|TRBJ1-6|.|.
TGTGCCAGCAGCCCCCCGACAGCGATCTATAATTCACCCCTCCACTTT
CASSPPTAIYNSPLHF
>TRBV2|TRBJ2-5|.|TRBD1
TGTGCCAGCAGTGAAGCGACACCGGGACAGGGGGAGACCCAGTACTTC
CASSEATPGQGETQYF
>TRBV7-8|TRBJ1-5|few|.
TGTGCCAGCAGCTTAGGGGCGCCCAATCAGCCCCAGCATTTT
CASSLGAPNQPQHF
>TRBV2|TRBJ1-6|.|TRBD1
TGTGCCAGCAGATCGGGACAGCCTAATTCACCCCTCCACTTT
CASRSGQPNSPLHF
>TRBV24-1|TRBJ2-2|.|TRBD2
TGTGCCACCAGTGAAAGGGGAGGGATGGCCGGGGAGCTGTTTTTT
CATSERGGMAGELFF
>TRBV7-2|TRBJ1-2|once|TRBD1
TGTGCCAGCAGCTACTTAGGAGGGGGCGGGGAGGGCTACACCTTC
CASSYLGGGGEGYTF
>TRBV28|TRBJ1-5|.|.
TGTGCCAGCTGGGGCATCCGGAAAAATCAGCCCCAGCATTTT
CASWGIRKNQPQHF
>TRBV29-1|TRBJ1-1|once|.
TGCAGCGCCTACGTGAACACTGAAGCTTTCTTT
CSAYVNTEAFF
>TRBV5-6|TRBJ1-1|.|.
TGTGCCAGCAGCTTGCTGGGTGCAGGCGTGAACACTGAAGCTTTCTTT
CASSLLGAGVNTEAFF
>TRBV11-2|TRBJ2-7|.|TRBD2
TGTGCCAGCAGCTCGACTAGCGGAGCCTACGAGCAGTACTTC
CASSSTSGAYEQYF
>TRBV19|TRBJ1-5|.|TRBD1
TGTGCCAGTAGTGCCCGACAGGGGGTGTATAATCAGCCCCAGCATTTT
CASSARQGVYNQPQHF
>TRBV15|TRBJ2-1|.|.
TGTGCCACCAACCATGGGCCCAATGAGCAGTTCTTC
CATNHGPNEQFF
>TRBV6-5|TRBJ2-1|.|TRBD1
TGTGCCAGCAGATCCCAGGGGGCGCGAAACAATGAGCAGTTCTTC
CASRSQGARNNEQFF
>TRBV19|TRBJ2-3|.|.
TGTGCCAGTAGGCCCTCTAGCGCCAGGCTTCTGGGCACAGATACGCAGTATTTT
CASRPSSARLLGTDTQYF
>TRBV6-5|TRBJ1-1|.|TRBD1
TGTGCCAGCAGGACCCCGGGACAGGGGAACACTGAAGCTTTCTTT
CASRTPGQGNTEAFF
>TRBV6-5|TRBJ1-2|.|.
TGTGCCAGCACAGGGAACTATGGCTACACCTTC
CASTGNYGYTF
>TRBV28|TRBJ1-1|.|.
TGTGCCAGCAAGCCGGGACATCGGACTGAAGCTTTCTTT
CASKPGHRTEAFF
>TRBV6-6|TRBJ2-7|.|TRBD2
TGTGCCAGCAGGTCCAGGCGACAGCGGGAGGGTTTCGAGCAGTACTTC
CASRSRRQREGFEQYF
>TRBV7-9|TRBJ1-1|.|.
TGTGCCAGCAGCTTAGGGGAGCCTGAAGCTTTCTTT
CASSLGEPEAFF
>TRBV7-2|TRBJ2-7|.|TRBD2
TGTGCCAGCAGCTTAGCTCGCGGGAGGGCCCGCGAGCAGTACTTC
CASSLARGRAREQYF
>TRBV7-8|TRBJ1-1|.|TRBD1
TGTGCCAGCAGCCACAACAGGGGGAGTAGCACTGAAGCTTTCTTT
CASSHNRGSSTEAFF
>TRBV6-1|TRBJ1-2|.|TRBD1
TGTGCCAGCAGTGAACGGGACAGGGGAGGTAAAAATGGCTACACCTTC
CASSERDRGGKNGYTF
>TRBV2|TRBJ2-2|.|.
TGTGCCAGCAATTATGGAGGGACGGGGGCCGGGGAGCTGTTTTTT
CASNYGGTGAGELFF
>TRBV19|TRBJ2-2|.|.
TGTGCCAGTAGTATCGGGGTGAGGCTGAACACCGGGGAGCTGTTTTTT
CASSIGVRLNTGELFF
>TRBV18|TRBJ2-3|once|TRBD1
TGTGCCAGCTCACCAGGGACAGGGGGCACAGATACGCAGTATTTT
CASSPGTGGTDTQYF
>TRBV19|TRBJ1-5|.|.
TGTGCCAGTAGTATAGGAAGCAGGGTGGGACAGCCCCAGCATTTT
CASSIGSRVGQPQHF
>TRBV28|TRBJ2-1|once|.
TGTGCCAGCAGCACCCTAGGGGGGGAGACTGGAAATGAGCAGTTCTTC
CASSTLGGETGNEQFF
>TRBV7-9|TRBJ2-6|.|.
TGTGCCAGCAGCCCAGGGGCGGGCTCTGGGGCCAACGTCCTGACTTTC
CASSPGAGSGANVLTF
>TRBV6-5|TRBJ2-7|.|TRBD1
TGTGCCAGCAGTCGGACAGGGGGTGCCCACGAGCAGTACTTC
CASSRTGGAHEQYF
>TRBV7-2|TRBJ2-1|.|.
TGTGCCAGCAGCTTAGCCCGGGGGGCCGTGGAGCAGTTCTTC
CASSLARGAVEQFF
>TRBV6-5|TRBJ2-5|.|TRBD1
TGTGCCAGCGGTCGACAGGGGGCATTGGAGACCCAGTACTTC
CASGRQGALETQYF
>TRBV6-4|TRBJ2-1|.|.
TGTGCCAGCAGTGCGGACGGGGACTACAATGAGCAGTTCTTC
CASSADGDYNEQFF
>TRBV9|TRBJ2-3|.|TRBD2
TGTGCCAGCAGCCCGGGACTAGCTGGCACAGATACGCAGTATTTT
CASSPGLAGTDTQYF
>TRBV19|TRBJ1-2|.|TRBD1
TGTGCCAGTACCACAGGGGGCCTCTATGGCTACACCTTC
CASTTGGLYGYTF
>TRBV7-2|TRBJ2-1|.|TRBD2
TGTGCCAGCAGCTTAGGGACACTAGCGGGGGCCTACAATGAGCAGTTCTTC
CASSLGTLAGAYNEQFF
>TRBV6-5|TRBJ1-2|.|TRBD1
TGTGCCAGCGTAGACAGGGGAGGAGGCTATGGCTACACCTTC
CASVDRGGGYGYTF
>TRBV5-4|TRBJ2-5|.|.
TGTGCCAGCAGTTCCGGAGAGACCCAGTACTTC
CASSSGETQYF
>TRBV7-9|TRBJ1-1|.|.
TGTGCCAGCAGCTCCTACAGGGATTCGGCTGAAGCTTTCTTT
CASSSYRDSAEAFF
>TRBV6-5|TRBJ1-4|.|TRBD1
TGTGCCAGCAACTCCGGGACAGGGGGAGAAAAACTGTTTTTT
CASNSGTGGEKLFF
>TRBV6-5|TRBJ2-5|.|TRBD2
TGTGCCACTACCCCTCTAGCGGCAGGAGAGACCCAGTACTTC
CATTPLAAGETQYF
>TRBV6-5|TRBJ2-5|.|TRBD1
TGTGCCAGCAGTCATGCCGGGACAGGGACAGAGACCCAGTACTTC
CASSHAGTGTETQYF
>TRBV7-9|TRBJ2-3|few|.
TGTGCCAGCAGCTCCCTCGATACGCAGTATTTT
CASSSLDTQYF
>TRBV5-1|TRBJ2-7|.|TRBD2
TGCGCCAGCAGCTTGGTAGCGGGGAACGAGCAGTACTTC
CASSLVAGNEQYF
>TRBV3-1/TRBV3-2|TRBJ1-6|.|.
TGTGCCAGCAGCCAACAAACAGGGCTCTCTAATTCACCCCTCCACTTT
CASSQQTGLSNSPLHF
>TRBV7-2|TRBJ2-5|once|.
TGTGCCAGCAGCTTACCCAACAGGGTCGAGACCCAGTACTTC
CASSLPNRVETQYF
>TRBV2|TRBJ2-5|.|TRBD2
TGTGCCAGCACTAAACACGGGACTAGCGGTCAAGAGACCCAGTACTTC
CASTKHGTSGQETQYF
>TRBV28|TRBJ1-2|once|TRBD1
TGTGCCAGCAGTTTCTTGGACAGGATTAACTATGGCTACACCTTC
CASSFLDRINYGYTF
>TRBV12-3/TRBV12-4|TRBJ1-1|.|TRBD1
TGTGCCAGCAGTCAAGGGGGCAGGCAAGAAGCTTTCTTT
CASSQGGRQEAFF
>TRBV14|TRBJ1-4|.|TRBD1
TGTGCCAGCAGCCAAGAGGAGCCGGGACAGATAAATGAAAAACTGTTTTTT
CASSQEEPGQINEKLFF
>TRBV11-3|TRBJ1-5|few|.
TGTGCCAGCAGCCCCCCGGGGTTCAATCAGCCCCAGCATTTT
CASSPPGFNQPQHF